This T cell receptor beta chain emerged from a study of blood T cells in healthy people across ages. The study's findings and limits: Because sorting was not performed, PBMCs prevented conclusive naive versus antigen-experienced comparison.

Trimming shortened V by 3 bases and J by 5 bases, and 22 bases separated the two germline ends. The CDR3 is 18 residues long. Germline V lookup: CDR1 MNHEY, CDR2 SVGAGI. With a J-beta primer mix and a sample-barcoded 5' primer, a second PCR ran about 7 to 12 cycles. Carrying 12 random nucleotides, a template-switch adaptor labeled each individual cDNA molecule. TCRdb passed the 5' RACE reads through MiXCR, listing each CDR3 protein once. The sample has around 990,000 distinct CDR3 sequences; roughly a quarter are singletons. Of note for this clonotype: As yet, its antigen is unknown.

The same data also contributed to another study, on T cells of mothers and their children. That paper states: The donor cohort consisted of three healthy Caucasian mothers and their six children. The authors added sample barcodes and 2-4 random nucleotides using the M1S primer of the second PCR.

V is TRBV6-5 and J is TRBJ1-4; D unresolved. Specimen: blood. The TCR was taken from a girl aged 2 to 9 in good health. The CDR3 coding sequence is TGTGCCAGCAGTTATCGTCAGACCCGAGTAGATGGAAATGAAAAACTGTTTTTT. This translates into CASSYRQTRVDGNEKLFF.